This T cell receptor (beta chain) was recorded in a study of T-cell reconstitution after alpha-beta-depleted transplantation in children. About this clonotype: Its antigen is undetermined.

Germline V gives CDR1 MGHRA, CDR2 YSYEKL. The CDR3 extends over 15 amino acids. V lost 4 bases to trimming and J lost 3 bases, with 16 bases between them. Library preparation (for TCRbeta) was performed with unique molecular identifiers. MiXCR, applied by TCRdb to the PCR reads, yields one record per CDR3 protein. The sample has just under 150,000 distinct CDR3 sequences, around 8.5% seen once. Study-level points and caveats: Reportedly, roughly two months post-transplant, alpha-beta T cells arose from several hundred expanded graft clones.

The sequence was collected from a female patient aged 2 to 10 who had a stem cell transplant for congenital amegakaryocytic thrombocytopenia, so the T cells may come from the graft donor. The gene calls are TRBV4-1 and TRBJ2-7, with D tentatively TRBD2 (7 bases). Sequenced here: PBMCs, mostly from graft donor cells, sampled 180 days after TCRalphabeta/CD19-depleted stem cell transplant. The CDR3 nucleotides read TGCGCCAGCAGCCTAGGGGGGGGGATCCGCTACGAGCAGTACTTC. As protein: CASSLGGGIRYEQYF.